One and the same sample provided the 9 T cell receptor beta chains below, sequenced in a study of blood T cell repertoires in COVID-19. Here immunoSEQ multiplex PCR was the method, and the copy in TCRdb shows in-frame clones only, minus some. The data show around 180,000 clones, more than 80% seen once. The sample consisted of PBMCs or T cells enriched from blood (not recorded which). These receptor sequences come from a middle-aged man who had recovered from COVID-19.

The rearrangement links TRBV29-1 to TRBJ2-7, with TRBD2 matching 9 bases. From germline, CDR1 is SQVTM and CDR2 ANQGSEA. The V and J ends lost 4 bases and 6 bases, in that order; junction bases with no gene match: 10. The CDR3 length is 14 residues. The CDR3 sequence is CSVARAGTSPEQYF. CDR3 DNA sequence: TGCAGCGTTGCCAGAGCCGGGACTAGCCCCGAGCAGTACTTC.

The V and J genes are TRBV19 and TRBJ2-1, with 8 bases that match TRBD1. The CDR3 totals 16 residues. CDR1 is LNHDA and CDR2 is SQIVND in the germline V gene (reference sequence). V lost 0 bases to trimming and J lost 7 bases; unmatched junction nucleotides: 8. The CDR3, as DNA: TGTGCCAGTAGTATAGAGGGGCGGACAGGGAGGAATGAGCAGTTCTTC. Its translation is CASSIEGRTGRNEQFF.

The J gene is TRBJ1-2, the V gene TRBV4-1; D not certain. The CDR3 length is 14 residues. The V gene lost 4 bases and the J gene lost 7 bases, with 16 bases spanning the gap. Germline CDR1 is MGHRA and CDR2 is YSYEKL. DNA of the CDR3: TGCGCCAGCAGCCCCCCCGGGTTCGCCGGTGGCTACACCTTC. This codes for CASSPPGFAGGYTF.

This chain uses TRBV29-1 with TRBJ2-7; maybe TRBD1 (5 bases). The CDR3 sequence is 11 residues long. Germline-derived CDR1 and CDR2 are SQVTM and ANQGSEA. V was pared by 6 bases and J by 2 bases, with 8 bases between. The CDR3 spells CSVRTPYEQYF. CDR3 DNA sequence: TGCAGCGTCCGGACACCCTACGAGCAGTACTTC.

This clone has only one observation. The rearrangement links TRBV7-9 to TRBJ1-1; unclear D gene. Germline CDR1 is SEHNR and CDR2 is FQNEAQ (reference sequence). Trimming cost V 4 bases and J 6 bases, with 9 bases left between them. The CDR3 runs to 12 residues. As DNA, the CDR3 is TGTGCCAGCAGCTGGGAGGTGTCTGAAGCTTTCTTT. It codes for CASSWEVSEAFF.

The chain employs TRBV5-5 and TRBJ1-5; TRBD1 is a possible D gene (6 bases). CDR1 is SGHKS, CDR2 YYEKEE, per germline (reference sequence). The CDR3 extends over 14 amino acids. With 0 bases removed from V and 6 bases from J, the gap between germline ends came to 10 bases. The DNA of the CDR3 is TGTGCCAGCAGCTTGGGGGGGCTTGGTCAGCCCCAGCATTTT. Amino acid sequence: CASSLGGLGQPQHF.

The CDR3 region is CAISDSNQPQHF. CDR3 DNA sequence: TGTGCCATCAGCGACTCGAACCAGCCCCAGCATTTT. The chain employs TRBV10-3 and TRBJ1-5, with unresolved D. The CDR3 sequence is 12 residues long. V was clipped by 6 bases and J by 7 bases, with 10 bases between them. The V gene's germline CDR1 is ENHRY and CDR2 SYGVKD.

The chain links TRBV2 to TRBJ1-3, with D hard to call. V was trimmed by 1 base and J by 11 bases, leaving 9 bases between them. Germline V gives CDR1 SNHLY, CDR2 FYNNEI. The CDR3 is made up of 12 amino acids. Here the CDR3 reads CASSEGSYAIYF. The DNA for the CDR3 is TGTGCCAGCAGTGAAGGTAGCTACGCCATATATTTT.

This sequence joins TRBV19 and TRBJ1-2; possible D gene TRBD1, 5 bases. The CDR3 contains 15 residues. Trimming shortened V by 5 bases and J by 3 bases, and 16 bases separated the two germline ends. Germline CDR1 LNHDA, CDR2 SQIVND (reference sequence). In DNA, the CDR3 is TGTGCCAGTAGTTTAACTCGAGGGGACTACTATGGCTACACCTTC. Protein product: CASSLTRGDYYGYTF.